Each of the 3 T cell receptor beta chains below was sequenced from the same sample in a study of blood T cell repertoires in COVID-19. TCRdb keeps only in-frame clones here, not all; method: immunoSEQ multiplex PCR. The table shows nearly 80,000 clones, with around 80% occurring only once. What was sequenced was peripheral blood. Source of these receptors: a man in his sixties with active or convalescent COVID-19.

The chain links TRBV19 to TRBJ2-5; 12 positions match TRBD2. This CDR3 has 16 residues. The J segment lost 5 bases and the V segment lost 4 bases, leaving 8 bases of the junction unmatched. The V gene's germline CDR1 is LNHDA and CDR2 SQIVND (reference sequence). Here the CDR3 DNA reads TGTGCCAGTAGTACCCTGACTAGCGGGGGTTTTGAGACCCAGTACTTC. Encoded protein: CASSTLTSGGFETQYF.

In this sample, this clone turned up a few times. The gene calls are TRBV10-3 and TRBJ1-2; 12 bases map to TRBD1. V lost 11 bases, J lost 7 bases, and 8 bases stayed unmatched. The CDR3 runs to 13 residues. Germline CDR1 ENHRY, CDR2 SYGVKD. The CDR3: CAGGQGASGGYTF. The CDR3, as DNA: TGTGCCGGGGGACAGGGGGCGTCTGGTGGCTACACCTTC.

As DNA, the CDR3 is TGTGCCAGCAGCTTTGGAGAAACTAACTATGGCTACACCTTC. This translates into CASSFGETNYGYTF. The chain couples TRBV5-6 to TRBJ1-2; no definite D call. CDR1 and CDR2 (germline): SGHDT, YYEEEE. This CDR3 has 14 amino acids. Trimming pared 2 bases from V and 0 bases from J, leaving 8 bases between.